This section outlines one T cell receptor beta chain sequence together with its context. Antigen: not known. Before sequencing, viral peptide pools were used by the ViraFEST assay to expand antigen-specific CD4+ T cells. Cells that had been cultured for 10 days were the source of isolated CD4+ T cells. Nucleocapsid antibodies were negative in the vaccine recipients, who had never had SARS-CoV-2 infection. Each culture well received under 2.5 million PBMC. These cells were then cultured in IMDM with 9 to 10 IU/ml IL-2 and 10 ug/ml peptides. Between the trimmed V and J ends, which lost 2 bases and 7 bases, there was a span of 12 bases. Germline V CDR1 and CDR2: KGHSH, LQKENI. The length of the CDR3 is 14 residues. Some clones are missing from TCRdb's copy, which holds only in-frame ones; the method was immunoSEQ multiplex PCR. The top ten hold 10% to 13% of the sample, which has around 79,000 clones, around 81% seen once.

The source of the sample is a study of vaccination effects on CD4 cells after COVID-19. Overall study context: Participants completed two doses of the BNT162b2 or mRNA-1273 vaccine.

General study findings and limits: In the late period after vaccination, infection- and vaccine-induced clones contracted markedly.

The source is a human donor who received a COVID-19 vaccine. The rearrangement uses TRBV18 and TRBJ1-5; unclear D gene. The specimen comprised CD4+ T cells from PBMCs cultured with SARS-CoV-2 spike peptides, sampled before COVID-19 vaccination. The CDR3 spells CASSPTPSNQPQHF. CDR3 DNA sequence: TGTGCCAGCTCACCAACCCCCTCGAACCAGCCCCAGCATTTT.